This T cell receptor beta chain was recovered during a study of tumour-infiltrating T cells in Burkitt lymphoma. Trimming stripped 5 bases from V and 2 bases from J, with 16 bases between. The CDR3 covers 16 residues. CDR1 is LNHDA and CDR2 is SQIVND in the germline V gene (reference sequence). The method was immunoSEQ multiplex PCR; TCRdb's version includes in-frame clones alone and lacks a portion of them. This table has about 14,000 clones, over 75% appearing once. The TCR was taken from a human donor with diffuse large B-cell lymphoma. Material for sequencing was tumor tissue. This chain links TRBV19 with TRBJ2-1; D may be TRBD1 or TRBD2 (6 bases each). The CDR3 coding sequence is TGTGCCAGTAGTGCAATGACGGGGGCACCCTACAATGAGCAGTTCTTC. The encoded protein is CASSAMTGAPYNEQFF.